The rows below give T cell receptor beta chains drawn from one sample of a study of control samples from healthy donors and cancer patients. Method: immunoSEQ multiplex PCR; TCRdb's copy keeps in-frame clones and lacks some. Of about 120,000 clones detected, 80% to 90% appear once; the ten largest clones hold about 1.1%. The specimen was PBMCs. The receptor set was obtained from a woman between 50 and 59 years old with colorectal cancer. Both conserved end residues are part of each CDR3. The order of the fields is V gene, D gene, CDR3 length, clone size, J gene, CDR3 DNA, CDR3 protein. D genes are given only for firm matches. Rows may omit the clone size; those that give it use once, few, many or a size class.

>TRBV6-5|.|15|.|TRBJ1-2
TGTGCCAGCAGCACGAGTCCCGGGGTTAACTATGGCTACACCTTC
CASSTSPGVNYGYTF
>TRBV5-3|.|16|once|TRBJ2-1
TGTGCCTTCGATACGGCGGCGGGAACGCAGTACAATGAGCAGTTCTTC
CAFDTAAGTQYNEQFF
>TRBV10-3|TRBD1|16|few|TRBJ1-3
TGTGCCATTGGGGACAGGGATCGCATCTCTGGAAACACCATATATTTT
CAIGDRDRISGNTIYF
>TRBV12-3/TRBV12-4|TRBD2|12|.|TRBJ2-3
TGTGCCAGCACCCCGCGGGGGGGGACGCAGTATTTT
CASTPRGGTQYF
>TRBV7-3|TRBD2|14|.|TRBJ2-1
TGTGCCAGCAGCCCGGGACTAGGGGTAGATGAGCAGTTCTTC
CASSPGLGVDEQFF
>TRBV24-1|TRBD1|17|.|TRBJ2-5
TGTGCCACCAGTGATCCTTATCTCGGACAGGGGGGAGAGACCCAGTACTTC
CATSDPYLGQGGETQYF
>TRBV30|TRBD1|12|.|TRBJ1-1
TGTGCCGCAAACAGGGGGAACACTGAAGCTTTCTTT
CAANRGNTEAFF
>TRBV7-3|TRBD2|14|.|TRBJ2-3
TGTGCCAGCAGCTTAATGGGACTAGCGGATACGCAGTATTTT
CASSLMGLADTQYF
>TRBV15|.|15|.|TRBJ2-7
TGTGCCACCAGCAGATGGGACGGGCCGTCCTACGAGCAGTACTTC
CATSRWDGPSYEQYF
>TRBV15|.|15|.|TRBJ1-5
TGTGCCACCAGCAGAGGCCACAGCTCCTATCAGCCCCAGCATTTT
CATSRGHSSYQPQHF
>TRBV7-9|TRBD1|15|.|TRBJ1-1
TGTGCCAGCAGCCCCTGGACAGGGGGGAACACTGAAGCTTTCTTT
CASSPWTGGNTEAFF
>TRBV6-1|.|15|once|TRBJ1-6
TGTGCCAGCAGTGAATACCGGGACACCTATTCACCCCTCCACTTT
CASSEYRDTYSPLHF
>TRBV24-1|.|14|.|TRBJ2-5
TGTGCCACCAGTGATTTGGAGGATCCTGGGACCCAGTACTTC
CATSDLEDPGTQYF
>TRBV7-8|TRBD1|13|.|TRBJ1-5
TGTGCCAGCAGCACAGACAGGGGTCAGCCCCAGCATTTT
CASSTDRGQPQHF
>TRBV5-1|.|15|.|TRBJ2-6
TGCGCCAGCAGCCCTATGGCTGCCGGGGCCAACGTCCTGACTTTC
CASSPMAAGANVLTF
>TRBV7-2|.|14|.|TRBJ2-7
TGTGCCAGCAGCCAGCGGATCACCCCCTACGAGCAGTACTTC
CASSQRITPYEQYF
>TRBV5-4|.|12|.|TRBJ1-2
TGTGCCAGCAGCTTGGAAGGGGATGGCTACACCTTC
CASSLEGDGYTF
>TRBV28|.|10|.|TRBJ2-7
TGTGCCAGCAGTGCCTACGAGCAGTACTTC
CASSAYEQYF
>TRBV10-1|TRBD1|13|.|TRBJ2-5
TGCGCCAGCAGTCGCACAGGGGGAGAGACCCAGTACTTC
CASSRTGGETQYF
>TRBV6-2/TRBV6-3|TRBD1|12|.|TRBJ1-5
TGTGCCAGCAGTTTCCGGGACAGCAGCCAGCATTTT
CASSFRDSSQHF
>TRBV5-6|TRBD2|15|once|TRBJ2-7
TGTGCCAGCAGCTTAGGACTAGCGGGAGTCTACGAGCAGTACTTC
CASSLGLAGVYEQYF
>TRBV3-1/TRBV3-2|.|11|.|TRBJ1-2
TGTGCCAGCAGCCGGGGGGGTGGCTACACCTTC
CASSRGGGYTF
>TRBV7-8|.|15|once|TRBJ1-1
TGTGCCAGCAGCTCCAGGACATCCCTTAGGACTGAAGCTTTCTTT
CASSSRTSLRTEAFF
>TRBV19|TRBD2|15|.|TRBJ2-3
TGTGCCAGTAGTATAAGACGCGGGGGGACAGATACGCAGTATTTT
CASSIRRGGTDTQYF
>TRBV6-5|TRBD2|15|.|TRBJ2-7
TGTGCCAGCAGTTTCGCCGGGACTAGCGGGGACAAGCAGTACTTC
CASSFAGTSGDKQYF
>TRBV7-3|TRBD2|14|.|TRBJ2-7
TGTGCCAGCAGCTTAGGTAGCGGGGGCACCGAGCAGTACTTC
CASSLGSGGTEQYF
>TRBV7-3|.|14|.|TRBJ2-7
TGTGCCAGCAGCGTGGGACTGCAGACCTACGAGCAGTACTTC
CASSVGLQTYEQYF
>TRBV5-1|.|16|.|TRBJ2-2
TGCGCCAGCAGCTTGGTAGGAAGTGCGAACACCGGGGAGCTGTTTTTT
CASSLVGSANTGELFF
>TRBV19|TRBD1|14|.|TRBJ2-5
TGTGCCAGTAGTAAGACAGGGAACCAAGAGACCCAGTACTTC
CASSKTGNQETQYF
>TRBV19|.|16|.|TRBJ1-2
TGTGCCAGTAGTACCTACTCGGGGAGACGGCTTATGGGCTACACCTTC
CASSTYSGRRLMGYTF
>TRBV24-1|TRBD2|18|.|TRBJ2-7
TGTGCCACCAGTGTCCTTGGCCTTCTAGCGGGGGGCAGTTACGAGCAGTACTTC
CATSVLGLLAGGSYEQYF
>TRBV11-3|.|18|.|TRBJ2-5
TGTGCCAGCAGCTTAGGTCGGGGCCTCGGCGGGGCCCAAGAGACCCAGTACTTC
CASSLGRGLGGAQETQYF
>TRBV5-1|.|13|.|TRBJ1-3
TGCGCCAGCAGTCCCAGCTCTGGAAACACCATATATTTT
CASSPSSGNTIYF
>TRBV12-3/TRBV12-4|.|13|.|TRBJ2-1
TGTGCCAGCAGTTTAGCAGGGGTCCATGAGCAGTTCTTC
CASSLAGVHEQFF
>TRBV6-4|.|12|once|TRBJ2-3
TGTGCCAGCAGTGACGACCGAACTAGCTTATATTTT
CASSDDRTSLYF
>TRBV28|.|12|.|TRBJ2-1
TGTGCCAGCAGTTTTGCCTGGACAGAGCAGTTCTTC
CASSFAWTEQFF
>TRBV18|.|13|.|TRBJ2-7
TGTGCCAGCTCACTGGCGGGGAACTACGAGCAGTACTTC
CASSLAGNYEQYF
>TRBV27|TRBD2|16|.|TRBJ2-5
TGTGCCAGCAGTCAGAGACTAGCGGGATTGGGAGAGACCCAGTACTTC
CASSQRLAGLGETQYF
>TRBV4-1|.|16|.|TRBJ1-5
TGCGCCAGCAGCCAAGATCCCGGGTATAGCAATCAGCCCCAGCATTTT
CASSQDPGYSNQPQHF
>TRBV3-1/TRBV3-2|.|15|.|TRBJ2-7
TGTGCCAGCAGCTCCGCGGGGCTAGCAGACTACGAGCAGTACTTC
CASSSAGLADYEQYF